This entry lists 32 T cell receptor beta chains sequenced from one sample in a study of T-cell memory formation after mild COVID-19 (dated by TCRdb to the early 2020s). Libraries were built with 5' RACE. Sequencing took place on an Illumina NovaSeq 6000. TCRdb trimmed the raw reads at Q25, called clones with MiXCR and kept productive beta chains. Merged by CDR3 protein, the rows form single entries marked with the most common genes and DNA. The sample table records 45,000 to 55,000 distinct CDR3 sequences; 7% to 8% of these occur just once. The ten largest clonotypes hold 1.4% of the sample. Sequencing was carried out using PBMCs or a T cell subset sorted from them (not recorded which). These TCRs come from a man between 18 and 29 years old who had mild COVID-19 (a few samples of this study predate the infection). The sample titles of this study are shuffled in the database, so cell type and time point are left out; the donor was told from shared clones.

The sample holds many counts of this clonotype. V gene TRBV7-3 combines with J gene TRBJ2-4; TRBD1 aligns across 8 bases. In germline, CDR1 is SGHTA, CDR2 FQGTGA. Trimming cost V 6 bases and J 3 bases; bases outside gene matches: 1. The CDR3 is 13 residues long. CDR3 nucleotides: TGTGCCAGCAGTACAGGGGGCAAAAACATTCAGTACTTC. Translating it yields CASSTGGKNIQYF.

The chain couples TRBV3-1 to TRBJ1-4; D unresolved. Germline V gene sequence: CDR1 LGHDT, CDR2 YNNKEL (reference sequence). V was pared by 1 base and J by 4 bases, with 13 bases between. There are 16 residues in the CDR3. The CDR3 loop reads CASSQGPAVVNEKLFF. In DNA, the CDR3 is TGTGCCAGCAGCCAAGGGCCCGCAGTCGTTAATGAAAAACTGTTTTTT.

The CDR3 DNA follows: TGTGCCAGCAAACCAGGGGCGTATTCTTCACCCCTCCACTTT. Its protein product is CASKPGAYSSPLHF. The chain has TRBV28 and TRBJ1-6, with D perhaps matching TRBD1 (6 bases). The V gene's germline CDR1 is MDHEN and CDR2 SYDVKM. The ends were cut back, 7 bases at V and 9 bases at J, with 16 bases in the middle. The CDR3 has 14 residues.

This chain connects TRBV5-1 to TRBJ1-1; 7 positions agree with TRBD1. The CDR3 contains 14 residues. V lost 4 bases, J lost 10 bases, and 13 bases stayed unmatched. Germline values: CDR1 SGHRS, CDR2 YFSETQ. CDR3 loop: CASSRRDSPGRAFF. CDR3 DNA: TGCGCCAGCAGCCGAAGGGACAGTCCGGGGAGAGCTTTCTTT.

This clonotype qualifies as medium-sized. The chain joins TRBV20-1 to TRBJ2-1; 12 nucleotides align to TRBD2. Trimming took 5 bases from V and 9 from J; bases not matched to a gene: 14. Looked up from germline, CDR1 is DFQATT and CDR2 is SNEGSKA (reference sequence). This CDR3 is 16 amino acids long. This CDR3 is CSARGYRLAGDAEQFF. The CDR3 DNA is TGCAGTGCTCGAGGTTACCGACTAGCGGGGGACGCTGAGCAGTTCTTC.

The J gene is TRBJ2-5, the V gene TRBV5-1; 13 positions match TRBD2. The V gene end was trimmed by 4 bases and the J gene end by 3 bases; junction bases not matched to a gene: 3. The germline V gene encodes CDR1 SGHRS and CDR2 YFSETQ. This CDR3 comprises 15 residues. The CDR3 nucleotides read TGCGCCAGCAGCCTAGGGACTAGCGGGGAAGAGACCCAGTACTTC. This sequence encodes CASSLGTSGEETQYF.

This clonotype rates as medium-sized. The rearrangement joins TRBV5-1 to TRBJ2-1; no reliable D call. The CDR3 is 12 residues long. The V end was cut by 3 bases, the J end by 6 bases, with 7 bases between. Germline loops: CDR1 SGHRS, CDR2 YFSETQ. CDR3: CASSSDRNEQFF. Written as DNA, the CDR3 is TGCGCCAGCAGCTCGGACCGCAATGAGCAGTTCTTC.

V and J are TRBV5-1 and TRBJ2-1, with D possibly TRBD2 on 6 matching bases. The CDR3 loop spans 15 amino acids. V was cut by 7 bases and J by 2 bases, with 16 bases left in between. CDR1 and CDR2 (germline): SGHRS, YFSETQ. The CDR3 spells CASRLRLETYNEQFF. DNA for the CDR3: TGCGCCAGCCGGCTCCGACTAGAGACCTACAATGAGCAGTTCTTC.

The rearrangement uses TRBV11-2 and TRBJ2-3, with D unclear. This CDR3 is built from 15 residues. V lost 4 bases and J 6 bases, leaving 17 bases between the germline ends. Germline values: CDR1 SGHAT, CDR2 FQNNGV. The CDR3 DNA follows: TGTGCCAGCAGCTCACTGAACAGTGTCGGGGATACGCAGTATTTT. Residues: CASSSLNSVGDTQYF.

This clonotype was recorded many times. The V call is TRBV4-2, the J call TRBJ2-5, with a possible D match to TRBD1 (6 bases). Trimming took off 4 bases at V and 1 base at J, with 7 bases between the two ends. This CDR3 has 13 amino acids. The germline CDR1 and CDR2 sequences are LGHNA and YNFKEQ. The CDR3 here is CASSPTGQETQYF. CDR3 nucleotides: TGTGCCAGCAGCCCGACAGGCCAAGAGACCCAGTACTTC.

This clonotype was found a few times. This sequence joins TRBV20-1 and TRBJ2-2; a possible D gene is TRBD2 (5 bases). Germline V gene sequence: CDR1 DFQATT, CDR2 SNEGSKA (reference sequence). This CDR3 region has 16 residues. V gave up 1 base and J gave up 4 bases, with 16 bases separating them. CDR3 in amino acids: CSARVPGRDFTGELFF. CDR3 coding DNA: TGCAGTGCTAGAGTACCTGGCCGGGATTTCACCGGGGAGCTGTTTTTT.

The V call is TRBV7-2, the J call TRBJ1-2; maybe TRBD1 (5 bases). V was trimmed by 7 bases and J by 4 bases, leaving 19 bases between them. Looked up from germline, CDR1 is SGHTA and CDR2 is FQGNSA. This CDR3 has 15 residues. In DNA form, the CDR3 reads TGTGCCAGCACCCTCGGGGTGGGGGAGGGCTATGGCTACACCTTC. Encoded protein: CASTLGVGEGYGYTF.

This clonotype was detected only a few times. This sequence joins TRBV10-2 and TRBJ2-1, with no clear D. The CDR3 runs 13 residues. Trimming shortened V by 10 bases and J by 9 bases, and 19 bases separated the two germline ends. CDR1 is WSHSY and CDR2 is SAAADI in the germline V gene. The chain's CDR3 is CATLTILGVEQFF. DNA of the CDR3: TGCGCCACCCTCACGATCCTAGGTGTTGAGCAGTTCTTC.

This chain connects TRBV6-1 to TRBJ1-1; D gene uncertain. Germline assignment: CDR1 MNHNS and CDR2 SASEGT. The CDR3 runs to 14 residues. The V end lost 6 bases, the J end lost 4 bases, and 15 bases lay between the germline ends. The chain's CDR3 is CASRREPAATEAFF. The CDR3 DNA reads TGTGCCAGCAGGAGGGAGCCCGCGGCCACTGAAGCTTTCTTT.

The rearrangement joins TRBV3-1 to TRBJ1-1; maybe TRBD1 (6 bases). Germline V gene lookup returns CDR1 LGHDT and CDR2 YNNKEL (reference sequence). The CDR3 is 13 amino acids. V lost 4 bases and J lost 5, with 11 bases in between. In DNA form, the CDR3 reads TGTGCCAGCAGCCTCAACCAGGGGACTGAAGCTTTCTTT. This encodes CASSLNQGTEAFF.

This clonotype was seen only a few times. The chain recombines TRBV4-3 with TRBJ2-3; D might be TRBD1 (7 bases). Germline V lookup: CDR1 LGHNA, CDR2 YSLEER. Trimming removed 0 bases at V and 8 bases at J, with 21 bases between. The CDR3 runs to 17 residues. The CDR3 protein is CASSQDPGDREEGTQYF. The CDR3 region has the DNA TGCGCCAGCAGCCAAGATCCCGGTGACAGGGAGGAGGGTACGCAGTATTTT.

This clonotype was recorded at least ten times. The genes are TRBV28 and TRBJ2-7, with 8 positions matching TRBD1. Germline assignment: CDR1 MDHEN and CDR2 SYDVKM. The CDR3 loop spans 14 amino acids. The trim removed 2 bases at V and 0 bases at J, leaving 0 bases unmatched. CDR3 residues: CASSLTGGSYEQYF. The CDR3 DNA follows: TGTGCCAGCAGTTTAACAGGGGGCTCCTACGAGCAGTACTTC.

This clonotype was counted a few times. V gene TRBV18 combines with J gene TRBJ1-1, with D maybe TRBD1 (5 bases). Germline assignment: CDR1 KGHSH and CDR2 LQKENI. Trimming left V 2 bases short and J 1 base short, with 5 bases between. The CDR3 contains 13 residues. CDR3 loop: CASSPGGNTEAFF. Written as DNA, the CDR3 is TGTGCCAGCTCACCAGGGGGGAACACTGAAGCTTTCTTT.

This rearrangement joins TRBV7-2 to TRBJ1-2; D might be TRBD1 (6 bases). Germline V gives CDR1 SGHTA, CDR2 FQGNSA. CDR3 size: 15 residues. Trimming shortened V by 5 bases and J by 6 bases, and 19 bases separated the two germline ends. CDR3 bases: TGTGCCAGCAGCCCCGGGGGCGGAGCGGGGAATGGCTACACCTTC. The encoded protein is CASSPGGGAGNGYTF.

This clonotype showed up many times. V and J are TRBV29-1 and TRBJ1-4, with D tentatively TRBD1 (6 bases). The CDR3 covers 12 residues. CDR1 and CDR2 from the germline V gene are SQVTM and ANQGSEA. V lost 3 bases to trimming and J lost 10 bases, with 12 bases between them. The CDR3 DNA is TGCAGCGTTGATTTGGGGGGCAGAAAACTGTTTTTT. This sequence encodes CSVDLGGRKLFF.

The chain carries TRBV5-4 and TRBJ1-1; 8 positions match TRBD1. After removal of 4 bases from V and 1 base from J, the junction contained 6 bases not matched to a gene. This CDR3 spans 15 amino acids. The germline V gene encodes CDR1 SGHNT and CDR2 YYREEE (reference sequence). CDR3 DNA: TGTGCCAGCAGCCGCGACAGGGGTTGGAACACTGAAGCTTTCTTT. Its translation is CASSRDRGWNTEAFF.

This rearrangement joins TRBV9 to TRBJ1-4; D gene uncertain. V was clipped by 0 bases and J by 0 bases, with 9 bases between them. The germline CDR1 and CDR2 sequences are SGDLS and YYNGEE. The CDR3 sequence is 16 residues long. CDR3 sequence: CASSVGGRATNEKLFF. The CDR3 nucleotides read TGTGCCAGCAGCGTAGGTGGCAGAGCAACTAATGAAAAACTGTTTTTT.

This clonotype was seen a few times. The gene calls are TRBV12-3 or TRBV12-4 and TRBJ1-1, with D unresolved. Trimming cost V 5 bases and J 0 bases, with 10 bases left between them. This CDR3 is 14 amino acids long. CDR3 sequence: CASSVTGMNTEAFF. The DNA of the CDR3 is TGTGCCAGCAGTGTGACTGGGATGAACACTGAAGCTTTCTTT.

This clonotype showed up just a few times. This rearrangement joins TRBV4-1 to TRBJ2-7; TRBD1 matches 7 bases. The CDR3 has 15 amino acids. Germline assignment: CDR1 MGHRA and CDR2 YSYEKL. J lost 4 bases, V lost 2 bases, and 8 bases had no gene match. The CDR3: CASSQPGQRHYEQYF. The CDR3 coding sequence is TGCGCCAGCAGCCAACCGGGACAGAGACATTACGAGCAGTACTTC.

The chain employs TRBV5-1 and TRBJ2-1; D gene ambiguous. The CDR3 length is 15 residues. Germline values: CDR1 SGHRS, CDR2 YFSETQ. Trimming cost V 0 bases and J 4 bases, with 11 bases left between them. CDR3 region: CASSLGLDNYNEQFF. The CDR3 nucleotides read TGCGCCAGCAGCTTGGGCTTGGATAATTACAATGAGCAGTTCTTC.

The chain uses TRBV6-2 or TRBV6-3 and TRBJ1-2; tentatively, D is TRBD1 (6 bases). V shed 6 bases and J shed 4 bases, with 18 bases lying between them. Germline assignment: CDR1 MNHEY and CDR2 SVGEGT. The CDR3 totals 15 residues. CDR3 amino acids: CASRTQGTSGYGYTF. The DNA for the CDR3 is TGTGCCAGCAGGACACAGGGAACCTCCGGCTATGGCTACACCTTC.

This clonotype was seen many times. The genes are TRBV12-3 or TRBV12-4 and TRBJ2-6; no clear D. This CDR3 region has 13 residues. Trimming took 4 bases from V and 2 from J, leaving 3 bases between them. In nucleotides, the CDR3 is TGTGCCAGCAGTTCTGCTGGGGCCAACGTCCTGACTTTC. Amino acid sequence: CASSSAGANVLTF.

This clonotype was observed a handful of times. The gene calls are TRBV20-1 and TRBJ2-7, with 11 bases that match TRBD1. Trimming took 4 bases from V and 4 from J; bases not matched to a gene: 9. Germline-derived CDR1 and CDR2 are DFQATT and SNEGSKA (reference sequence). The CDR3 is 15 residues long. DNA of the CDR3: TGCAGTGCTACCAAGGCAGGGACAGGGGGTTACGAGCAGTACTTC. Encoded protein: CSATKAGTGGYEQYF.

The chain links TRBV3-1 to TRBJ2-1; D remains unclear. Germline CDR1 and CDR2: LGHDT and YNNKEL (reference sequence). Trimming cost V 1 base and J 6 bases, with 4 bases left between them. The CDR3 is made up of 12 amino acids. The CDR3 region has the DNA TGTGCCAGCAGCCAAGTGGGCAATGAGCAGTTCTTC. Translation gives CASSQVGNEQFF.

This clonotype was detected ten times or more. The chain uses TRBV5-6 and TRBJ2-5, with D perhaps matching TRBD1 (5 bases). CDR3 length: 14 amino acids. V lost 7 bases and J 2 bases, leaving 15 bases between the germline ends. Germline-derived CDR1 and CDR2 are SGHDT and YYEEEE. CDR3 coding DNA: TGTGCCAGCGTAATAGGGGCCGCGCAAGAGACCCAGTACTTC. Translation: CASVIGAAQETQYF.

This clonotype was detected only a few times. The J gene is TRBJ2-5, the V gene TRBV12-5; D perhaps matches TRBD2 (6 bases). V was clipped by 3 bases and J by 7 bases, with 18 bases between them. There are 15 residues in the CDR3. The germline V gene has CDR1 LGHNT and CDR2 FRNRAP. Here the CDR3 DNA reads TGTGCTAGTGGTTTCTCTCTGGGACTCCCAGGGACCCAGTACTTC. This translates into CASGFSLGLPGTQYF.

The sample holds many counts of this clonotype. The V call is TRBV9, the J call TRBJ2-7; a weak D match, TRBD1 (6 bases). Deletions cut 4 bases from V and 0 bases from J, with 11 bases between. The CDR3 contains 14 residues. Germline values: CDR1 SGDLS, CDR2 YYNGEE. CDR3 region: CASSPGTSSYEQYF. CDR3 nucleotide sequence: TGTGCCAGCAGCCCCGGGACATCCTCCTACGAGCAGTACTTC. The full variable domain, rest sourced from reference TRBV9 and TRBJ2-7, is DSGVTQTPKHLITATGQRVTLRCSPRSGDLSVYWYQQSLDQGLQFLIQYYNGEERAKGNILERFSAQQFPDLHSELNLSSLELGDSALYFCASSPGTSSYEQYFGPGTRLTVT.